This TCR beta chain originates from a study of T cells in Graves' hyperthyroidism and ophthalmopathy. The V end lost 8 bases, the J end lost 5 bases, and 10 bases lay between the germline ends. Germline CDR1 and CDR2: MDHEN and SYDVKM. CDR3 size: 12 residues. The source material, RNA transcripts, was used to amplify TCR beta CDR3 regions. HTBI primers drove first-round RT-PCR of the TCR CDR3. TCRdb passed the multiplex PCR reads through MiXCR, listing each CDR3 protein once. The table lists hundreds of thousands of distinct CDR3 sequences, 20% of them singletons. This clonotype has just a few counts. This TCR was sampled from a man younger than 40 with Graves' ophthalmopathy. The rearrangement links TRBV28 to TRBJ1-5; D gene ambiguous. Sequenced: blood. The CDR3 nucleotides read TGTGCCAGCTATCGCGGGGATCAGCCCCAGCATTTT. Protein: CASYRGDQPQHF.